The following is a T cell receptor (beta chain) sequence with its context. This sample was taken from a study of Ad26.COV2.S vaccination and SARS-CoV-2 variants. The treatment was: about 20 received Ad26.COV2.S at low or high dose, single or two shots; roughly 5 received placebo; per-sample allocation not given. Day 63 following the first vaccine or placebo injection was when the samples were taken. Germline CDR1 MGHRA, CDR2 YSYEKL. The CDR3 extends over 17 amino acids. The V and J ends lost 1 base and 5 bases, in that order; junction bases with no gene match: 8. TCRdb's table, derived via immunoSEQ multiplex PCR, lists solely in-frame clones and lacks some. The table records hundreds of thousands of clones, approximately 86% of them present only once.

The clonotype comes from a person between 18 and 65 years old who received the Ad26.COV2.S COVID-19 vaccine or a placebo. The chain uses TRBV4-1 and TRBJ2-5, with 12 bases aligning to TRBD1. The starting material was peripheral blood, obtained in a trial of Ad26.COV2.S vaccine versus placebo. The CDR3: CASSQVPGQGAGETQYF. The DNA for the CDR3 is TGCGCCAGCAGCCAAGTGCCGGGACAGGGGGCTGGGGAGACCCAGTACTTC.